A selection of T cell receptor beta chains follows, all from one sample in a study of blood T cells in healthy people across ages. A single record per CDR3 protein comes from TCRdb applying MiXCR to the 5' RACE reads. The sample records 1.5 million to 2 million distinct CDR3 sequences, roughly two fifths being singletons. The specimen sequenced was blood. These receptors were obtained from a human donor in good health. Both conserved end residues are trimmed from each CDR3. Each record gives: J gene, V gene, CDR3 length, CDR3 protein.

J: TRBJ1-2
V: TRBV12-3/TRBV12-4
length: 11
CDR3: ASRRSNTNGYT

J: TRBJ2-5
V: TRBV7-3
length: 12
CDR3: ASSQNGFPETQY

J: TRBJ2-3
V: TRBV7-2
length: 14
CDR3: ASSPGLAGGQDTQY

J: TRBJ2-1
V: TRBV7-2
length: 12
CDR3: ASSLVFGAEEQF

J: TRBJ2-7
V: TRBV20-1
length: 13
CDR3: SARARDALPYEQY

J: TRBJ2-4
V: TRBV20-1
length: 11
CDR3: SPLGLAKNIQY

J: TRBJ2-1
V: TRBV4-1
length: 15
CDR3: ASRSLTGTGNHNEQF

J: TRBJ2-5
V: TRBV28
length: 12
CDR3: ASSLHGTGVEQY

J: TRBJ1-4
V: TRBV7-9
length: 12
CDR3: ASSLGGAGEKLF

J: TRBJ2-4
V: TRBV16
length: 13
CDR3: ASSQSRRLFEEQY

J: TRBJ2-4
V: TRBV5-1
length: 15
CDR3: ASSRNRDSLAKNIQY

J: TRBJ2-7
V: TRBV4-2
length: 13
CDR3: ASSLTPGGSYEQY

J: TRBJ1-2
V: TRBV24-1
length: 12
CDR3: ATSDPQGFYGYT

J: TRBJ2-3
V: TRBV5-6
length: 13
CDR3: ASSSYGTSTDTQY

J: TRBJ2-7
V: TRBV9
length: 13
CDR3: ASSASLSSHYEQY

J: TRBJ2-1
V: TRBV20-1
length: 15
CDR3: SARDLRGQASYNEQF

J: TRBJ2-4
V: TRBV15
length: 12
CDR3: ATSRDALKNIQY

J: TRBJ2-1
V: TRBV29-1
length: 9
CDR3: SVEVVDEQF

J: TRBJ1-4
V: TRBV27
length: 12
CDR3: ASRLSREGKKLF

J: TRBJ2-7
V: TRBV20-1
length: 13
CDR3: SALDRDSNSYEQY

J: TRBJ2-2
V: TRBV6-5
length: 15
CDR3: ASSYSSRASLTGELF

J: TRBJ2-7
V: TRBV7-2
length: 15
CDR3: ASSQHSGGLSSYEQY

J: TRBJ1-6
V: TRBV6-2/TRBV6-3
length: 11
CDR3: ASSFLQGAPLH

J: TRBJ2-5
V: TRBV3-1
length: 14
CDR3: ASSQGPGARGETQY

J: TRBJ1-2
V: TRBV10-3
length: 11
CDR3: AITVPGDSGYT

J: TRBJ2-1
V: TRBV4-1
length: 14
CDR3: ASSRPTGGARNEQF

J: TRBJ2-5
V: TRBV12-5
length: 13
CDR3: ASGLGTRREETQY

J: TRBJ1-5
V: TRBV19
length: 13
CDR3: ASSVSGVGNQPQH

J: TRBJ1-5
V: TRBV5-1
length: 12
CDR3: ASSEGESGQPQH

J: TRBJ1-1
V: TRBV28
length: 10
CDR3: ASSLVWAEAF

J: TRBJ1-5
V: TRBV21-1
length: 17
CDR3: TSSKERDRPLYSNQPQH

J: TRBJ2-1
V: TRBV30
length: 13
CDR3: AWSFDRGPYNEQF

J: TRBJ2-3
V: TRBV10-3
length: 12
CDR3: AISRSGDTDTQY

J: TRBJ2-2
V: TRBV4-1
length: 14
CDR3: ASSPDRGRRTGELF

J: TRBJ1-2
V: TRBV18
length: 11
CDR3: ASAPGDGRGYT

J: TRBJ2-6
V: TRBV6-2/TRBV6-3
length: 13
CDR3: ASSPDVSGANVRT

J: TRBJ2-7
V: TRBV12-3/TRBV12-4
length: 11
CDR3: ASRTSEAYEQY

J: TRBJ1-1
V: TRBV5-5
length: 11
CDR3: ANTGTGNTEAF

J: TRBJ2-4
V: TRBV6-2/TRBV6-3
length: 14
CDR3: ASSSFGLAGKNIQY

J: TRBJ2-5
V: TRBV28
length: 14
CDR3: ASSSPPGTAKETQY

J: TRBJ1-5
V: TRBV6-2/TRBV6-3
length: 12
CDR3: ASSRAQPNQPQH

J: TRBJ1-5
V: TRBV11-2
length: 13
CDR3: ASSYGTGTHQPQH

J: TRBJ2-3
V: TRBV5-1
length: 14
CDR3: ASSWRTLEGRDTQY

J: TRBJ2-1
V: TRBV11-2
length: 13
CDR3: ASRELFLRDNEQF

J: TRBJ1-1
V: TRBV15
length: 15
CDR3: ATSRESGDRMNTEAF

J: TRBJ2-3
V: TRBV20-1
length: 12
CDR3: SAAQGAYTDTQY

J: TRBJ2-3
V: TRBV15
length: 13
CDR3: ATSREGGRIDTQY

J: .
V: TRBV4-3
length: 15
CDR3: ASSQVIYGDLFYEQY

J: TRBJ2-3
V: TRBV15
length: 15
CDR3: ATSRSSGTMGADTQY

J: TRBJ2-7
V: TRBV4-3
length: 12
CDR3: ASSPLGHTYEQY

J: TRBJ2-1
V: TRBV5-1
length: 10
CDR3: ASRWGDNEQF

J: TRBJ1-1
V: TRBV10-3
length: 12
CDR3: AISDNSMNTEAF

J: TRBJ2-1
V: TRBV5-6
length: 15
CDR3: ASSLMIAGQYYNEQF

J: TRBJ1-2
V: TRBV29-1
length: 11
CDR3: SVLPGGHGGCT

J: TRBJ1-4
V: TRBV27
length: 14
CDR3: ASSSTGGIANEKLF